Ten or more counts support the clone carrying this TCR beta chain. Its target is unknown. This entry belongs to a study of identical twins. Between the trimmed V and J ends, which lost 8 bases and 10 bases, there was a span of 15 bases. The V gene's germline CDR1 is MNHEY and CDR2 SVGAGI. CDR3 length: 12 residues. Study observations and caveats: Some out-of-frame alpha sequences were shared by twins, and these showed excess low generation probability. Memory repertoires lacked the insertion deficit that abundant cord blood beta clonotypes showed. Conclusions rested on cross-sectional statistics rather than following the same donors.

TCRdb passed the 5' RACE reads through MiXCR, listing each CDR3 protein once. The table records roughly 240,000 distinct CDR3 sequences, 6.5% to 9% of them present only once. These data also featured in a second study, about yellow fever vaccine responses in identical twins.

This sequence originates from a woman aged 18-35 years in good health. The chain joins TRBV6-5 to TRBJ2-1, with D tentatively TRBD2 (6 bases). Sequencing used CD8+ T cells sorted from blood. The CDR3 DNA follows: TGTGCCAGCGGCTATCGCCGGGGGGAGCAGTTCTTC. Amino acids: CASGYRRGEQFF.